This T cell receptor (beta chain) was documented in a study of human T cells and chemical hapten exposure. In the study overall: Sensitization involved placing 2% DPC onto a 2 cm by 2 cm region of upper inner arm skin. Variation in per-sample TCR yields came mainly from small pooled library volume differences.

This CDR3 is built from 13 residues. In germline, CDR1 is MDHEN, CDR2 SYDVKM. V lost 7 bases and J 2 bases, leaving 10 bases between the germline ends. Time point: patch test 1, 2 weeks after DPC sensitization. This sample's treatment: therapeutic diphenylcyclopropenone sensitization with weekly scalp DPC. This clonotype came up many times. Methods used by the authors: Across samples, TCR counts had a median of about 92,000 and ranged from about 20,000 to 750,000. TCRdb redid the calling of the RACE reads with MiXCR, one entry per CDR3 protein. The V and J calls shown here were made by TCRdb, not taken from the authors' results. Of tens of thousands of distinct CDR3 sequences in the sample, 9.3% were seen once.

The chain employs TRBV28 and TRBJ2-3; a possible D gene is TRBD2 (6 bases). The clonotype comes from a woman aged 40-49 years with alopecia areata. Some clones in this sample may be carry-over from other donors' samples. This sample comprised whole blood, obtained in connection with sensitization to the hapten diphenylcyclopropenone (DPC). CDR3 protein: CASNGGNTDTQYF. Written as DNA, the CDR3 is TGTGCCAGCAACGGGGGAAACACAGATACGCAGTATTTT.